The rows below give T cell receptor beta chains drawn from one sample of a study of CD8+ T cells in alopecia areata. Assay used: immunoSEQ multiplex PCR; TCRdb lists only in-frame clones, some missing. The profile covers 200,000 to 250,000 clones, with roughly two fifths appearing a single time and roughly 0.5% taken by the ten largest. This specimen was CD4+ T cells sorted from blood, taken around week 34, from a patient treated with tofacitinib. Every receptor here comes from a human donor with alopecia areata. Both conserved end residues are part of each CDR3. Each record gives: V gene, CDR3 length, J gene, clone size, D gene, CDR3 protein, CDR3 DNA. The D gene is left open where the match is weak. A clone size is listed for some rows: how often the clone was seen (once, few, many), or a class if it is expanded.

V: TRBV14
length: 14
J: TRBJ2-2
size: few
D: NA
CDR3: CASSQDWDTGELFF
DNA: TGTGCCAGCAGCCAAGATTGGGACACCGGGGAGCTGTTTTTT

V: TRBV7-9
length: 13
J: TRBJ2-7
size: once
D: NA
CDR3: CASSLRQDGEQYF
DNA: TGTGCCAGCAGCCTGAGACAGGACGGCGAGCAGTACTTC

V: TRBV19
length: 15
J: TRBJ1-1
size: few
D: TRBD1
CDR3: CASEFSGTVNTEAFF
DNA: TGTGCCAGTGAGTTCTCCGGGACAGTGAACACTGAAGCTTTCTTT

V: TRBV5-1
length: 14
J: TRBJ1-5
size: few
D: NA
CDR3: CASSLDGVNQPQHF
DNA: TGCGCCAGCAGCTTGGACGGAGTTAATCAGCCCCAGCATTTT

V: TRBV13
length: 14
J: TRBJ1-2
size: NA
D: NA
CDR3: CASSLRGAGYGYTF
DNA: TGTGCCAGCAGCTTACGGGGAGCTGGGTATGGCTACACCTTC

V: TRBV30
length: 15
J: TRBJ2-2
size: NA
D: TRBD1
CDR3: CAWSGRGQGTGELFF
DNA: TGTGCCTGGAGTGGCCGAGGACAGGGGACCGGGGAGCTGTTTTTT

V: TRBV13
length: 19
J: TRBJ1-2
size: NA
D: NA
CDR3: CASSPESGGPLYTNYGYTF
DNA: TGTGCCAGCAGCCCCGAGTCGGGGGGCCCGCTTTATACTAACTATGGCTACACCTTC

V: TRBV2
length: 14
J: TRBJ1-2
size: NA
D: TRBD1
CDR3: CASSAQGDHYGYTF
DNA: TGTGCCAGCAGCGCACAGGGGGACCACTATGGCTACACCTTC

V: TRBV6-5
length: 13
J: TRBJ2-5
size: few
D: NA
CDR3: CASSSRPIETQYF
DNA: TGTGCCAGCAGTAGTCGGCCGATAGAGACCCAGTACTTC

V: TRBV25-1
length: 13
J: TRBJ1-2
size: NA
D: NA
CDR3: CASSLLTGGGYTF
DNA: TGTGCCAGCAGCCTCCTGACAGGCGGTGGCTACACCTTC

V: TRBV5-1
length: 15
J: TRBJ2-5
size: NA
D: TRBD1
CDR3: CASSLGTGTLETQYF
DNA: TGCGCCAGCAGCCTCGGGACAGGCACTTTAGAGACCCAGTACTTC

V: TRBV11-1
length: 13
J: TRBJ2-7
size: NA
D: TRBD1
CDR3: CASRGTGVYEQYF
DNA: TGTGCCAGCAGGGGGACAGGGGTCTACGAGCAGTACTTC

V: TRBV29-1
length: 15
J: TRBJ2-7
size: NA
D: NA
CDR3: CSVVLRVALSYEQYF
DNA: TGCAGCGTTGTCCTCCGGGTCGCCCTTTCCTACGAGCAGTACTTC

V: TRBV15
length: 15
J: TRBJ2-1
size: NA
D: NA
CDR3: CATSRDRYSYNEQFF
DNA: TGTGCCACCAGCAGAGACAGGTACTCCTACAATGAGCAGTTCTTC

V: TRBV2
length: 13
J: TRBJ1-1
size: few
D: TRBD1
CDR3: CASRETGVTEAFF
DNA: TGTGCCAGCAGGGAAACAGGGGTGACTGAAGCTTTCTTT

V: TRBV14
length: 14
J: TRBJ1-2
size: few
D: NA
CDR3: CASSQVFGGDGYTF
DNA: TGTGCCAGCAGCCAAGTTTTTGGAGGAGATGGCTACACCTTC

V: TRBV29-1
length: 14
J: TRBJ2-1
size: few
D: NA
CDR3: CSVVRRLTNNEQFF
DNA: TGCAGCGTAGTCCGAAGATTAACAAACAATGAGCAGTTCTTC

V: TRBV30
length: 15
J: TRBJ2-1
size: NA
D: TRBD1
CDR3: CAWSVQGAVGNEQFF
DNA: TGTGCCTGGAGTGTACAGGGGGCAGTGGGCAATGAGCAGTTCTTC

V: TRBV30
length: 14
J: TRBJ2-3
size: NA
D: TRBD1
CDR3: CAWSTGQGPDTQYF
DNA: TGTGCCTGGAGTACAGGACAGGGGCCAGATACGCAGTATTTT

V: TRBV19
length: 12
J: TRBJ2-7
size: many
D: NA
CDR3: CASSQEGEKQYF
DNA: TGTGCCAGTAGCCAGGAGGGGGAGAAACAATACTTC

V: TRBV6-1
length: 12
J: TRBJ2-5
size: NA
D: TRBD1
CDR3: CASSHNPGQGHF
DNA: TGTGCCAGCAGCCACAACCCGGGACAGGGACACTTC

V: TRBV10-3
length: 13
J: TRBJ2-1
size: NA
D: TRBD2
CDR3: CASSAGAINEQFF
DNA: TGTGCCAGTTCAGCGGGAGCAATCAATGAGCAGTTCTTC

V: TRBV6-5
length: 14
J: TRBJ1-1
size: NA
D: NA
CDR3: CASSYSPGDTEAFF
DNA: TGTGCCAGCAGTTACTCGCCGGGGGACACTGAAGCTTTCTTT

V: TRBV23-1
length: 17
J: TRBJ1-1
size: NA
D: TRBD1
CDR3: CASSHLRGQGAITEAFF
DNA: TGCGCCAGCAGTCACCTCCGGGGACAGGGGGCGATAACTGAAGCTTTCTTT

V: TRBV14
length: 12
J: TRBJ2-1
size: few
D: NA
CDR3: CASSGSGNEQFF
DNA: TGTGCCAGCAGCGGGAGCGGCAATGAGCAGTTCTTC

V: TRBV4-1
length: 12
J: TRBJ1-4
size: NA
D: NA
CDR3: CASSHLNEKLFF
DNA: TGCGCCAGCAGCCACCTTAATGAAAAACTGTTTTTT

V: TRBV7-9
length: 14
J: TRBJ2-7
size: few
D: NA
CDR3: CASSLVGSGYEQYF
DNA: TGTGCCAGCAGCTTAGTAGGCAGCGGCTACGAGCAGTACTTC

V: TRBV6-5
length: 13
J: TRBJ1-1
size: NA
D: NA
CDR3: CASSYQQGTEAFF
DNA: TGTGCCAGCAGTTACCAACAGGGCACTGAAGCTTTCTTT

V: TRBV19
length: 16
J: TRBJ2-2
size: few
D: TRBD2
CDR3: CASRSGTSYLGGELFF
DNA: TGTGCCAGCCGCTCGGGGACTAGCTACCTTGGCGGGGAGCTGTTTTTT

V: TRBV5-1
length: 17
J: TRBJ1-6
size: few
D: NA
CDR3: CASSLEVGLGLYSPLHF
DNA: TGCGCCAGCAGCTTGGAAGTAGGGCTCGGTTTATATTCACCCCTCCACTTT

V: TRBV11-2
length: 16
J: TRBJ2-7
size: NA
D: TRBD2
CDR3: CASSPPPGGYSYEQYF
DNA: TGTGCCAGCAGCCCCCCTCCGGGAGGCTACTCCTACGAGCAGTACTTC

V: TRBV6-5
length: 13
J: TRBJ1-1
size: few
D: NA
CDR3: CASSLGQKGEAFF
DNA: TGTGCCAGCAGCCTGGGACAAAAGGGTGAAGCTTTCTTT

V: TRBV30
length: 11
J: TRBJ1-1
size: few
D: NA
CDR3: CAWSPLTEAFF
DNA: TGTGCCTGGAGCCCTCTGACTGAAGCTTTCTTT

V: TRBV2
length: 12
J: TRBJ2-3
size: few
D: NA
CDR3: CASTPGPNTQYF
DNA: TGTGCCAGCACCCCGGGACCCAATACGCAGTATTTT

V: TRBV4-1
length: 18
J: TRBJ2-1
size: NA
D: TRBD2
CDR3: CASSRGLAAPSSYNEQFF
DNA: TGCGCCAGCAGCCGGGGACTAGCGGCCCCAAGCTCCTACAATGAGCAGTTCTTC

V: TRBV20-1
length: 11
J: TRBJ2-1
size: NA
D: NA
CDR3: CSAEDGDEQFF
DNA: TGCAGTGCTGAGGACGGAGATGAGCAGTTCTTC

V: TRBV11-2
length: 11
J: TRBJ2-1
size: NA
D: NA
CDR3: CASSLRNEQFF
DNA: TGTGCCAGCAGCTTACGGAATGAGCAGTTCTTC

V: TRBV30
length: 15
J: TRBJ1-5
size: NA
D: TRBD1
CDR3: CAWRAGGISNQPQHF
DNA: TGTGCCTGGAGGGCAGGGGGTATAAGCAATCAGCCCCAGCATTTT

V: TRBV9
length: 13
J: TRBJ1-5
size: NA
D: NA
CDR3: CASSQGSNQPQHF
DNA: TGTGCCAGCAGCCAGGGCAGCAATCAGCCCCAGCATTTT

V: TRBV30
length: 15
J: TRBJ2-2
size: NA
D: NA
CDR3: CAWVSHTSNTGELFF
DNA: TGTGCCTGGGTCAGCCATACCTCGAACACCGGGGAGCTGTTTTTT

V: TRBV6-6
length: 12
J: TRBJ2-1
size: NA
D: NA
CDR3: CATRQIHNEQFF
DNA: TGTGCCACCCGACAGATTCACAATGAGCAGTTCTTC

V: TRBV5-4
length: 19
J: TRBJ2-3
size: NA
D: TRBD2
CDR3: CASSHPSGRAARSTDTQYF
DNA: TGTGCCAGCAGCCACCCTAGCGGGAGGGCCGCGAGGAGCACAGATACGCAGTATTTT

V: TRBV7-2
length: 15
J: TRBJ2-7
size: NA
D: NA
CDR3: CASSLQQGRAYEQYF
DNA: TGTGCCAGCAGCCTCCAACAGGGGAGGGCCTACGAGCAGTACTTC

V: TRBV30
length: 13
J: TRBJ2-1
size: NA
D: NA
CDR3: CAWSGRGYNEQFF
DNA: TGTGCCTGGAGTGGACGAGGGTACAATGAGCAGTTCTTC

V: TRBV29-1
length: 14
J: TRBJ1-4
size: NA
D: NA
CDR3: CSAAAANFNEKLFF
DNA: TGCAGCGCTGCAGCGGCAAACTTTAATGAAAAACTGTTTTTT

V: TRBV29-1
length: 16
J: TRBJ1-2
size: NA
D: TRBD1
CDR3: CSVEDEGQDVFYGYTF
DNA: TGCAGCGTTGAAGATGAGGGACAGGATGTTTTCTATGGCTACACCTTC

V: TRBV30
length: 13
J: TRBJ1-2
size: NA
D: TRBD1
CDR3: CAWREQGATGYTF
DNA: TGTGCCTGGAGAGAACAGGGGGCGACCGGCTACACCTTC

V: TRBV30
length: 15
J: TRBJ2-2
size: NA
D: TRBD2
CDR3: CAWAGLAGGTGELFF
DNA: TGTGCCTGGGCCGGCCTAGCGGGAGGGACCGGGGAGCTGTTTTTT

V: TRBV11-2
length: 15
J: TRBJ1-1
size: NA
D: NA
CDR3: CASSPEAATNTEAFF
DNA: TGTGCCAGCAGCCCGGAGGCCGCTACTAACACTGAAGCTTTCTTT